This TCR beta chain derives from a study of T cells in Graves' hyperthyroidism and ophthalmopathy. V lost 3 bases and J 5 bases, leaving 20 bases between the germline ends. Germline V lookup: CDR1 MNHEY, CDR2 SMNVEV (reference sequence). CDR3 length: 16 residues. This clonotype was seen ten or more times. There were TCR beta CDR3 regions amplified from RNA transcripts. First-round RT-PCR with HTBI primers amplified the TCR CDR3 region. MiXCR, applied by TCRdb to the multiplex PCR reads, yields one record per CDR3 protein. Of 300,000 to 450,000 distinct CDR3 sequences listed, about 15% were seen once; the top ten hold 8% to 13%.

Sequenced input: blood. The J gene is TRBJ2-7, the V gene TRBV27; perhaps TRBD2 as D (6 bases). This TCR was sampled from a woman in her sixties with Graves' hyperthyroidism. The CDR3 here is CASSFIGGAQHDEQYF. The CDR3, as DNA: TGTGCCAGCAGTTTTATAGGAGGGGCGCAGCACGACGAGCAGTACTTC.